Below are 30 T cell receptor beta chains sequenced from a single sample in a study of T cells in Graves' hyperthyroidism and ophthalmopathy. RNA transcripts provided the source from which TCR beta CDR3 regions were amplified. When the TCR CDR3 underwent first-round RT-PCR, the HTBI primer set was used. TCRdb called the multiplex PCR reads again in MiXCR, with one record for every CDR3 protein. The sample shows around 360,000 distinct CDR3 sequences, over 12% of them seen only once. The sequencing input was blood. The receptors shown here come from a woman in her sixties or seventies with Graves' ophthalmopathy.

The sample holds many counts of this clonotype. The chain uses TRBV20-1 and TRBJ2-7; perhaps TRBD2 as D (6 bases). Trimming took off 3 bases at V and 5 bases at J, with 23 bases between the two ends. The CDR3 totals 16 residues. Per the germline V gene, CDR1 is DFQATT and CDR2 is SNEGSKA (reference sequence). As DNA, the CDR3 is TGCAGTGCTAGTGGCGGGAAAGGATGGGCGGGGAACGAGCAGTACTTC. It translates to CSASGGKGWAGNEQYF.

This clonotype has ten or more counts. The chain uses TRBV28 and TRBJ2-5; D may be TRBD1 or TRBD2 (6 bases each). There are 15 residues in the CDR3. V shed 4 bases and J shed 5 bases, with 17 bases lying between them. Germline V gives CDR1 MDHEN, CDR2 SYDVKM. The CDR3 DNA reads as TGTGCCAGCAGTTCGCCCCTGGGGGGCTTCGAGACCCAGTACTTC. Translated, it gives CASSSPLGGFETQYF.

This clonotype was counted at least ten times. The chain combines TRBV7-2 with TRBJ2-1; no clear D gene. Trimming stripped 3 bases from V and 7 bases from J, with 7 bases between. The length of the CDR3 is 12 residues. Per germline, CDR1 SGHTA and CDR2 FQGNSA. The CDR3 spells CASSFSVNEQFF. The DNA for the CDR3 is TGTGCCAGCAGCTTCTCTGTGAATGAGCAGTTCTTC.

This clonotype was recorded a few times. V is TRBV9 and J is TRBJ1-1; TRBD1 aligns across 8 bases. The CDR3 is made up of 14 amino acids. The junction had 8 bases not matched to a gene; V was cut back by 4 bases and J by 6 bases. Germline lookup yields CDR1 SGDLS and CDR2 YYNGEE. CDR3 amino acids: CASSSGTGTAEAFF. CDR3 nucleotide sequence: TGTGCCAGCAGCTCAGGGACAGGCACCGCTGAAGCTTTCTTT.

This clonotype was recorded many times. This rearrangement joins TRBV10-3 to TRBJ2-5; possibly TRBD1 for D (5 bases). This CDR3 comprises 14 residues. Germline values: CDR1 ENHRY, CDR2 SYGVKD. V shed 4 bases and J shed 5 bases, with 14 bases lying between them. This CDR3 is CAISGGLVVETQYF. CDR3 bases: TGTGCCATCAGTGGGGGCTTGGTTGTGGAGACCCAGTACTTC.

This clonotype was detected ten times or more. V and J are TRBV12-3 or TRBV12-4 and TRBJ2-1; D tentatively reads TRBD1 or TRBD2 (5 bases each). This CDR3 is 15 amino acids long. V gave up 4 bases and J gave up 0 bases, with 10 bases separating them. For the CDR3, the DNA is TGTGCCAGCAGTTCAGGGACCGACTCCTACAATGAGCAGTTCTTC. Its protein product is CASSSGTDSYNEQFF.

This chain joins TRBV19 and TRBJ2-1; D is perhaps TRBD2 (9 bases). The CDR3 covers 19 residues. Germline V gene sequence: CDR1 LNHDA, CDR2 SQIVND (reference sequence). Deletions cut 1 base from V and 6 bases from J, with 25 bases between. In DNA, the CDR3 is TGTGCCAGTAGTATAGTAGGACAGGGACCTAGCGGGGAGGGCAATGAGCAGTTCTTC. It specifies CASSIVGQGPSGEGNEQFF.

This clonotype was counted between two and nine times. The chain has TRBV7-9 and TRBJ2-7; 9 nucleotides agree with TRBD2. Germline lookup yields CDR1 SEHNR and CDR2 FQNEAQ (reference sequence). This CDR3 spans 15 amino acids. After removal of 4 bases from V and 1 base from J, the junction contained 5 bases not matched to a gene. CDR3 sequence: CASSSPLAGSYEQYF. CDR3 bases: TGTGCCAGCAGCTCGCCCCTAGCGGGGTCCTACGAGCAGTACTTC.

This clonotype was picked up many times. CDR3 in DNA: TGCAGTGCTAGAGATACCGGGACAGGCGGCACTAATGAAAAACTGTTTTTT. This gives the protein CSARDTGTGGTNEKLFF. The V and J genes are TRBV20-1 and TRBJ1-4, with 8 bases identical to TRBD1. The CDR3 is made up of 17 amino acids. Germline CDR1 DFQATT, CDR2 SNEGSKA (reference sequence). The junction had 8 bases not matched to a gene; V was cut back by 0 bases and J by 2 bases.

Many counts were recorded for this clonotype. The chain carries TRBV4-1 and TRBJ1-1; D gene unclear. This CDR3 has 14 amino acids. Trimming removed 0 bases from V and 5 bases from J, with 10 bases in between. Germline V CDR1 and CDR2: MGHRA, YSYEKL. In nucleotides, the CDR3 is TGCGCCAGCAGCCAAGAACTTCGGGGTACTGAAGCTTTCTTT. Encoded protein: CASSQELRGTEAFF.

This clonotype was recorded a few times. DNA for the CDR3: TGCAGTGCTAGAGATATATGGGGAGGATACGAGCAGTACTTC. Translating gives CSARDIWGGYEQYF. The chain joins TRBV20-1 to TRBJ2-7, with D maybe TRBD2 (6 bases). Trimming shortened V by 0 bases and J by 4 bases, and 13 bases separated the two germline ends. The CDR3 runs to 14 residues. The germline CDR1 and CDR2 sequences are DFQATT and SNEGSKA (reference sequence).

A few counts support this clonotype. This sequence joins TRBV12-3 or TRBV12-4 and TRBJ2-2; D call uncertain. Trimming shortened V by 5 bases and J by 6 bases, and 7 bases separated the two germline ends. The CDR3 is 12 residues long. The CDR3 spells CASSPPAGELFF. In DNA form, the CDR3 reads TGTGCCAGCAGTCCCCCGGCCGGGGAGCTGTTTTTT.

There are many counts of this clonotype. The chain couples TRBV24-1 to TRBJ2-3, with 9 bases lining up with TRBD2. V gave up 2 bases and J gave up 5 bases; unmatched junction bases: 13. The CDR3 is 18 amino acids. CDR1 is KGHDR and CDR2 is SFDVKD in the germline V gene. CDR3 DNA sequence: TGTGCCACCAGTGATTCCACGCAGGGCGGGAGGGTCAGAGATACGCAGTATTTT. Amino acids: CATSDSTQGGRVRDTQYF.

In its sample, this clonotype was seen a few times. This rearrangement joins TRBV10-1 to TRBJ1-1; TRBD1 is a possible D gene (6 bases). CDR1 is WNHNN and CDR2 is SYGVQD in the germline V gene (reference sequence). This CDR3 contains 15 residues. Trimming took off 0 bases at V and 1 base at J, with 9 bases between the two ends. CDR3 sequence: CASSESKQGNTEAFF. In DNA, the CDR3 is TGCGCCAGCAGTGAGTCGAAACAGGGGAACACTGAAGCTTTCTTT.

The sample holds many counts of this clonotype. The chain has TRBV18 and TRBJ2-2; 7 bases line up with TRBD2. Germline assignment: CDR1 KGHSH and CDR2 LQKENI. The CDR3 is made up of 17 amino acids. V lost 3 bases to trimming and J lost 1 base; unmatched junction nucleotides: 8. CDR3 bases: TGTGCCAGCTCACCGAGGATTGCTAGCGGGAACACCGGGGAGCTGTTTTTT. Its protein is CASSPRIASGNTGELFF.

The chain is built from TRBV5-4 and TRBJ2-7; 8 bases fit TRBD2. Germline V gene data show CDR1 as SGHNT and CDR2 as YYREEE (reference sequence). J gave up 2 bases and V 0 bases, and 4 bases lay outside the gene matches. CDR3 length: 15 residues. This CDR3 is CASSLAGAGAYEQYF. CDR3 nucleotide sequence: TGTGCCAGCAGCTTGGCCGGAGCGGGAGCCTACGAGCAGTACTTC.

Concerning this clonotype: This may stem from a read error, because a much larger clone lies one nucleotide away. The CDR3 DNA sequence: TGCGCCACCAGAGACAGGCATTCACCCCTCCACTTT. It translates to CATRDRHSPLHF. The V and J genes are TRBV5-1 and TRBJ1-6; possibly TRBD1 for D (6 bases). The CDR3 runs 12 residues. Looked up from germline, CDR1 is SGHRS and CDR2 is YFSETQ. V was shortened by 9 bases and J by 8 bases, with 12 bases between the two germline ends.

This clonotype was seen many times. The V gene is TRBV7-6, the J gene TRBJ1-1, with D possibly TRBD1 on 5 matching bases. The germline V gene has CDR1 SGHVS and CDR2 FNYEAQ. The V and J ends lost 6 bases and 4 bases respectively, with 15 bases between them. This CDR3 is built from 14 residues. The CDR3 here is CASSLTMGPTEAFF. DNA of the CDR3: TGTGCCAGCAGTCTTACTATGGGGCCCACTGAAGCTTTCTTT.

This clonotype has more than one count but fewer than ten. The rearrangement links TRBV12-3 or TRBV12-4 to TRBJ1-5, with D hard to call. The CDR3 sequence is 14 residues long. V was cut by 7 bases and J by 7 bases, with 17 bases left in between. The CDR3 here is CASTPSGIGQPQHF. In nucleotides, the CDR3 is TGTGCCAGCACTCCCTCGGGGATCGGGCAGCCCCAGCATTTT.

This clonotype occurred many times. This sequence joins TRBV5-1 and TRBJ2-3; TRBD2 might be the D (6 bases). This CDR3 is 13 amino acids long. Germline CDR1 and CDR2: SGHRS and YFSETQ. The V gene lost 6 bases and the J gene lost 2 bases, with 10 bases spanning the gap. The CDR3 DNA sequence: TGCGCCAGCATAGGGGACTTCACAGATACGCAGTATTTT. Protein product: CASIGDFTDTQYF. Full variable domain (remainder filled in from reference TRBV5-1 and TRBJ2-3): KAGVTQTPRYLIKTRGQQVTLSCSPISGHRSVSWYQQTPGQGLQFLFEYFSETQRNKGNFPGRFSGRQFSNSRSEMNVSTLELGDSALYLCASIGDFTDTQYFGPGTRLTVL.

The V gene is TRBV10-3, the J gene TRBJ2-7; possible D gene TRBD2, 5 bases. The CDR3 is 14 amino acids. V lost 1 base, J lost 3 bases, and 10 bases lay in between. The germline gives CDR1 ENHRY, CDR2 SYGVKD. CDR3 sequence: CAISELRDRYEQYF. CDR3 in DNA: TGTGCCATCAGTGAGTTGAGGGATCGCTACGAGCAGTACTTC.

This clonotype has just a few counts. The chain uses TRBV19 and TRBJ1-5; TRBD1 matches 8 bases. The CDR3 length is 15 residues. Per the germline V gene, CDR1 is LNHDA and CDR2 is SQIVND (reference sequence). V gave up 3 bases and J gave up 4 bases; unmatched junction bases: 5. The CDR3 DNA follows: TGTGCCAGTAGTATTCGACAGGGGAGGAATCAGCCCCAGCATTTT. Translation gives CASSIRQGRNQPQHF. The variable domain in full, with the rest retrieved from reference TRBV19 and TRBJ1-5, is DGGITQSPKYLFRKEGQNVTLSCEQNLNHDAMYWYRQDPGQGLRLIYYSQIVNDFQKGDIAEGYSVSREKKESFPLTVTSAQKNPTAFYLCASSIRQGRNQPQHFGDGTRLSIL.

The sample holds a few counts of this clonotype. The CDR3 region is CASSQDWSVSSYNSPLHF. CDR3 bases: TGTGCCAGCAGCCAAGATTGGTCAGTCAGCTCCTATAATTCACCCCTCCACTTT. This chain connects TRBV11-2 to TRBJ1-6, with unresolved D. The germline CDR1 and CDR2 sequences are SGHAT and FQNNGV. The CDR3 contains 18 residues. The V and J ends lost 5 bases and 0 bases respectively, with 17 bases between them.

This rearrangement joins TRBV7-3 to TRBJ1-2; D is unresolved. The CDR3 covers 13 residues. V was shortened by 5 bases and J by 3 bases, with 10 bases between the two germline ends. From germline, CDR1 is SGHTA and CDR2 FQGTGA. This chain's CDR3 is CASSASGDYGYTF. CDR3 DNA sequence: TGTGCCAGCAGCGCCTCGGGAGACTATGGCTACACCTTC.

This clonotype was counted only a few times. The chain combines TRBV6-1 with TRBJ2-3; 9 nucleotides agree with TRBD1. The CDR3 covers 15 residues. The germline CDR1 and CDR2 sequences are MNHNS and SASEGT. V lost 7 bases to trimming and J lost 3 bases; unmatched junction nucleotides: 8. In nucleotides, the CDR3 is TGTGCCAGCACTATACAGGGGGCGCTTACAGATACGCAGTATTTT. Translating it yields CASTIQGALTDTQYF.

This clonotype was recorded at least ten times. The V gene is TRBV20-1, the J gene TRBJ2-1, with TRBD2 matching 11 bases. Per germline, CDR1 DFQATT and CDR2 SNEGSKA (reference sequence). This CDR3 contains 14 residues. V shed 5 bases, J shed 5 bases, and the junction held 5 bases outside the gene matches. The CDR3 region is CSADPSGRNNEQFF. CDR3 sequence (DNA): TGCAGTGCTGACCCTAGCGGGAGGAACAATGAGCAGTTCTTC.

There are many counts of this clonotype. V usage is TRBV20-1 and J usage is TRBJ2-7; TRBD2 matches at 8 bases. This CDR3 contains 18 residues. Germline trimming cut 1 base from V and 1 base from J; bases unmatched to any gene: 15. Germline V gene lookup returns CDR1 DFQATT and CDR2 SNEGSKA (reference sequence). Here the CDR3 DNA reads TGCAGTGCTAGAGTCTCTGCGGGACTAGGCTACGGATCCTACGAGCAGTACTTC. Protein product: CSARVSAGLGYGSYEQYF.

This clonotype has a handful of counts. This chain links TRBV9 with TRBJ2-1; a possible D gene is TRBD2 (6 bases). CDR3 size: 12 residues. V dropped 4 bases and J dropped 7 bases, with 9 bases sitting between them. Germline CDR1 SGDLS, CDR2 YYNGEE. The CDR3 bases are TGTGCCAGCAGCCTCGGGAGTAATGAGCAGTTCTTC. Its protein product is CASSLGSNEQFF.

V and J are TRBV11-2 and TRBJ2-3, with TRBD2 matching over 8 bases. V dropped 1 base and J dropped 5; count of bases not matched to a gene: 2. The CDR3 loop spans 14 amino acids. Germline CDR1 and CDR2: SGHAT and FQNNGV. The CDR3 protein is CASSLAGGGDTQYF. The CDR3 DNA follows: TGTGCCAGCAGCTTAGCGGGGGGGGGAGATACGCAGTATTTT. Based on the CDR3 plus reference TRBV11-2 and TRBJ2-3, the full variable domain is EAGVAQSPRYKIIEKRQSVAFWCNPISGHATLYWYQQILGQGPKLLIQFQNNGVVDDSQLPKDRFSAERLKGVDSTLKIQPAKLEDSAVYLCASSLAGGGDTQYFGPGTRLTVL.

This clonotype was picked up many times. The CDR3 region has the DNA TGTGCCAGCACCACCGGTCTAGCGGGGAACTACGAGCAGTACTTC. It specifies CASTTGLAGNYEQYF. V and J are TRBV7-2 and TRBJ2-7, with 9 bases fitting TRBD2. The CDR3 is made up of 15 amino acids. Germline V gene data show CDR1 as SGHTA and CDR2 as FQGNSA. J gave up 3 bases and V 7 bases, and 10 bases lay outside the gene matches.